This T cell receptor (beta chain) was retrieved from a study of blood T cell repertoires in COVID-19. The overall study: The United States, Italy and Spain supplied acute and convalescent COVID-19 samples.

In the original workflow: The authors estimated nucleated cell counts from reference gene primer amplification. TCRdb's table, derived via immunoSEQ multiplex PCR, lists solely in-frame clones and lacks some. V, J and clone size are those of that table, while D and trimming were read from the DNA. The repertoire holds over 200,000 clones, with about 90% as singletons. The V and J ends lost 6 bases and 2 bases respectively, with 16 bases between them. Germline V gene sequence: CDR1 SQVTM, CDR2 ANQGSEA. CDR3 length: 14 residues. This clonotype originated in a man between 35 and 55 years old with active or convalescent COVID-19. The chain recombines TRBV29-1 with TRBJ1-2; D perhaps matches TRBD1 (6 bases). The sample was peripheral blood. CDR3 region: CSVVEQGWNYGYTF. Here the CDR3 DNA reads TGCAGCGTAGTGGAACAGGGCTGGAACTATGGCTACACCTTC. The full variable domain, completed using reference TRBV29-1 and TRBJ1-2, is SAVISQKPSRDICQRGTSLTIQCQVDSQVTMMFWYRQQPGQSLTLIATANQGSEATYESGFVIDKFPISRPNLTFSTLTVSNMSPEDSSIYLCSVVEQGWNYGYTFGSGTRLTVV.